This T cell receptor beta chain was observed in a study of blood T cells in healthy people across ages. The trim removed 1 base at V and 1 base at J, leaving 3 bases unmatched. CDR1 LGHDT and CDR2 YNNKEL come from the germline V gene (reference sequence). CDR3 length: 15 residues. A J-beta primer mix and a sample-barcoded 5' primer were used in a second PCR of about 7 to 12 cycles. Via MiXCR, TCRdb re-called the 5' RACE reads, giving one row per CDR3 protein. The sample lists about a million distinct CDR3 sequences; around 46% were seen once. The source material was blood. The chain carries TRBV3-1 and TRBJ2-7; 8 bases match TRBD1. The TCR originated in a man in his thirties or forties in good health. CDR3 sequence reads: CASSQGQGASYEQYF. The CDR3 coding sequence is TGTGCCAGCAGCCAAGGGCAGGGGGCTTCCTACGAGCAGTACTTC.